This T cell receptor beta chain was identified during a study of T-cell reconstitution after alpha-beta-depleted transplantation in children. This CDR3 spans 15 amino acids. V lost 7 bases and J 4 bases, leaving 17 bases between the germline ends. Germline V gene lookup returns CDR1 SGHTA and CDR2 FQGNSA. Unique molecular identifiers were used to barcode this TCRbeta library. MiXCR, applied by TCRdb to the PCR reads, yields one record per CDR3 protein. This sample has approximately 350,000 distinct CDR3 sequences, with 16% found just once. Ten or more counts support this clonotype. The specimen comprised PBMCs, mostly from graft donor cells, sampled 360 days after TCRalphabeta/CD19-depleted stem cell transplant. The chain has TRBV7-2 and TRBJ1-3, with D perhaps TRBD1 (5 bases). The clonotype originates from a male patient aged 2 to 10 who had a stem cell transplant for acute lymphoblastic leukemia, so the T cells may come from the graft donor. The CDR3 bases are TGTGCCAGCATCTCTACCGGGGCTTGGGGAAACACCATATATTTT. Translated, it gives CASISTGAWGNTIYF. Full variable domain (missing parts from reference TRBV7-2 and TRBJ1-3): GAGVSQSPSNKVTEKGKDVELRCDPISGHTALYWYRQSLGQGLEFLIYFQGNSAPDKSGLPSDRFSAERTGGSVSTLTIQRTQQEDSAVYLCASISTGAWGNTIYFGEGSWLTVV.